This T cell receptor beta chain is from a study of CD8+ T cells in alopecia areata. Study-wide results and limits: Sequencing of scalp samples also captures resident alphabeta T cells of normal skin.

RNA was extracted and reverse transcribed into cDNA as the sequencing template. Measured with immunoSEQ multiplex PCR; TCRdb has only the in-frame clones, and not every one. This set yields thousands of clones and no singletons; the top ten hold 9.5% to 10%. This clone was seen a handful of times. Antigen specificity is unknown. Gene names are mouse gene names. The read stops 4 residues short of the end of the CDR3; the missing end is completed from the germline J gene. Germline CDR1 MSHET, CDR2 SYDVDS. This CDR3 has 15 amino acids. Trimming removed 1 base at V and 2 bases at J, with 10 bases between. Time point noted: mouse skin 3 weeks after grafting. Graft-recipient mouse skin was sampled by biopsy at grafting and 3 and 6 weeks afterward.

Here the sequenced sample was skin, taken at week 3. This chain joins TRBV29 and TRBJ2-5, with a tentative D call TRBD1 (6 bases). This sequence was found in a C3H/HeJ mouse with alopecia areata. The mice in this strain carry MHC haplotype H2-k. This CDR3 is CASSLYREGQDTQYF. The part of the CDR3 DNA that was read is TGTGCTAGCAGTTTATACAGGGAGGGCCAAGAC.